These 8 T cell receptor beta chains were all obtained from the same sample, sequenced in a study of T cells in Graves' hyperthyroidism and ophthalmopathy (dated by TCRdb to the late 2010s). Libraries were built with multiplex PCR. Data came from an Illumina HiSeq 2000. The TCR beta CDR3 regions were amplified from RNA transcripts. The TCR CDR3 was subjected to a first round of RT-PCR using the HTBI primer set and the Qiagen OneStep RT-PCR kit. TCRdb handled the public reads itself, with Q25 trimming in fastp and clone calling in MiXCR, and kept productive beta chains. Entries are consolidated by CDR3 protein sequence, retaining the most common genes and DNA. Recorded for this sample are more than 650,000 distinct CDR3 sequences; about 14% of them occurred a single time. The biggest ten clones account for 9.5% to 13% of the sample. The sample was blood. The source is a woman aged 18-30 years with Graves' hyperthyroidism.

This clonotype has a count of ten or more. The chain combines TRBV11-2 with TRBJ1-6; a possible D gene is TRBD1 (5 bases). Trimming removed 5 bases from V and 5 bases from J, with 7 bases in between. Looked up from germline, CDR1 is SGHAT and CDR2 is FQNNGV. There are 13 residues in the CDR3. As DNA, the CDR3 is TGTGCCAGCAGCAGAGGGGATAATTCACCCCTCCACTTT. Translation gives CASSRGDNSPLHF.

The chain carries TRBV10-2 and TRBJ2-2; 12 bases line up with TRBD2. CDR3 length equals 17 residues. CDR1 and CDR2 (germline): WSHSY, SAAADI. Trimming took 5 bases from V and 5 from J; bases not matched to a gene: 9. CDR3 DNA: TGCGCCAGCAGTTCCCTCCCGGGACTAGCGGGTACCGGGGAGCTGTTTTTT. Its protein is CASSSLPGLAGTGELFF.

The sample holds many counts of this clonotype. Here the CDR3 DNA reads TGTGCCAGCAGCCATAGACGGGCGAGCGGCTACACCTTC. Its translation is CASSHRRASGYTF. This sequence joins TRBV7-8 and TRBJ1-2; D gene ambiguous. Germline CDR1 reads SGHVS; CDR2 reads FQNEAQ. The CDR3 is made up of 13 amino acids. Trimming removed 5 bases at V and 8 bases at J, with 15 bases between.

Worth noting for this clonotype: This likely comes from a read error, as the CDR3 has no conserved phenylalanine or tryptophan at its end. This chain uses TRBV11-1 with TRBJ2-2; D is possibly TRBD1 (6 bases). Looked up from germline, CDR1 is SGHAT and CDR2 is FQDESV (reference sequence). V lost 3 bases to trimming and J lost 4 bases, with 12 bases between them. The CDR3 covers 15 residues. The CDR3 nucleotides read TGTGCCAGCAGCTTTAACAGGGTGTCCACCGGGGAGCTGTTTCTT. Translated, it gives CASSFNRVSTGELFL.

There are a few counts of this clonotype. The genes are TRBV4-1 and TRBJ2-1; 13 nucleotides align to TRBD2. J gave up 7 bases and V 4 bases, and 13 bases lay outside the gene matches. Germline CDR1 MGHRA, CDR2 YSYEKL. CDR3 length equals 18 residues. The CDR3 spells CASSLTPGLAGTRNEQFF. The CDR3 DNA sequence: TGCGCCAGCAGCCTGACCCCGGGACTAGCGGGAACGAGGAATGAGCAGTTCTTC.

This clonotype was seen repeatedly, ten times or more. This rearrangement joins TRBV6-6 to TRBJ2-7; a possible D gene is TRBD2 (5 bases). With 2 bases removed from V and 1 base from J, the gap between germline ends came to 6 bases. Germline assignment: CDR1 MNHNY and CDR2 SVGAGI (reference sequence). CDR3 size: 13 residues. The DNA for the CDR3 is TGTGCCAGCAGTTACGGGGAGTCCTACGAGCAGTACTTC. The encoded protein is CASSYGESYEQYF.

The rearrangement uses TRBV20-1 and TRBJ1-4, with 9 bases identical to TRBD1. Germline V gives CDR1 DFQATT, CDR2 SNEGSKA (reference sequence). With V trimmed by 0 bases and J by 11 bases, 22 bases remained unmatched. This CDR3 contains 19 residues. The CDR3 region has the DNA TGCAGTGCTAGAGATAGTAGGGGACAGGGAGGGATTAAGGATCGGAAACTGTTTTTT. Its protein product is CSARDSRGQGGIKDRKLFF.

This clonotype was seen only a few times. The rearrangement uses TRBV6-2 or TRBV6-3 and TRBJ2-2; 10 bases map to TRBD2. Losses at the gene ends were 7 bases for V and 5 bases for J; bases not matched to a gene: 13. CDR1 is MNHEY and CDR2 is SVGEGT in the germline V gene. This CDR3 comprises 17 residues. The CDR3 DNA reads as TGTGCCAGCACCGACTGGAGAGCGGGAGGGTTAACCGGGGAGCTGTTTTTT. It encodes CASTDWRAGGLTGELFF.